The 3 T cell receptor beta chains given below trace back to one sample, sequenced in a study of T cells in Graves' hyperthyroidism and ophthalmopathy. Amplification targeted TCR beta CDR3 regions from RNA transcripts. A set of HTBI primers served as the primers for a first-round RT-PCR of the TCR CDR3. MiXCR, run by TCRdb on the multiplex PCR reads, gives a single entry per CDR3 protein. This repertoire shows fewer than 450,000 distinct CDR3 sequences, 17% found once; its top ten account for around a third. Sequenced sample: blood. The receptors were sampled from a woman aged 25 to 39 with Graves' hyperthyroidism that later progressed to Graves' ophthalmopathy.

The table lists this clonotype with a few counts. This chain links TRBV19 with TRBJ1-1; 9 bases are shared with TRBD1. CDR1 and CDR2 from the germline V gene are LNHDA and SQIVND (reference sequence). After removal of 6 bases from V and 12 bases from J, the junction contained 11 bases not matched to a gene. The CDR3 spans 13 residues. CDR3 DNA sequence: TGTGCCAGTAGACCGGGACAGGGTTTTCGGACTTTCTTT. Its translation is CASRPGQGFRTFF.

This clonotype came up many times. The chain carries TRBV28 and TRBJ1-5, with D maybe TRBD1 (5 bases). Germline CDR1 MDHEN, CDR2 SYDVKM. Trimming removed 6 bases from V and 6 bases from J, with 18 bases in between. This CDR3 has 15 residues. This CDR3 is CASRPPRERVQPQHF. CDR3 sequence (DNA): TGTGCCAGCAGGCCACCCAGGGAGCGGGTTCAGCCCCAGCATTTT.

This clonotype was observed many times. The CDR3 region has the DNA TGTGCCAGCAGTTTATCCACAGTGTTTGGAAGATCACCCCTCCACTTT. The encoded protein is CASSLSTVFGRSPLHF. The chain employs TRBV27 and TRBJ1-6; D gene unclear. V lost 0 bases to trimming and J lost 10 bases, with 16 bases between them. This CDR3 comprises 16 residues. Germline V gives CDR1 MNHEY, CDR2 SMNVEV (reference sequence).